The 11 T cell receptor beta chains given below trace back to one sample, sequenced in a study of identical twins. In TCRdb, the 5' RACE reads were re-called with MiXCR into one record per CDR3 protein. The repertoire holds fewer than 650,000 distinct CDR3 sequences, roughly 9.9% seen once, with under 3% in the top ten. These data were likewise used in another study, on yellow fever vaccine responses in identical twins.

The specimen was PBMCs. These receptor sequences come from a woman aged 18 to 35 in good health.

The gene calls are TRBV11-2 and TRBJ2-4; tentative D call: TRBD2 (7 bases). In germline, CDR1 is SGHAT, CDR2 FQNNGV. This CDR3 is 16 amino acids long. Deletions cut 5 bases from V and 2 bases from J, with 16 bases between. The CDR3 is CASSPRGGASKNIQYF. The CDR3 DNA reads as TGTGCCAGCAGCCCACGCGGGGGCGCGTCCAAAAACATTCAGTACTTC. The full variable domain, in which reference TRBV11-2 and TRBJ2-4 provide the parts outside the CDR3, is EAGVAQSPRYKIIEKRQSVAFWCNPISGHATLYWYQQILGQGPKLLIQFQNNGVVDDSQLPKDRFSAERLKGVDSTLKIQPAKLEDSAVYLCASSPRGGASKNIQYFGAGTRLSVL.

This clonotype was seen only a few times. The chain couples TRBV18 to TRBJ1-4; 8 positions agree with TRBD1. This CDR3 comprises 14 residues. The trim removed 0 bases at V and 6 bases at J, leaving 0 bases unmatched. Germline V gene data show CDR1 as KGHSH and CDR2 as LQKENI. CDR3 sequence: CASSPPTGDEKLFF. The CDR3 DNA sequence: TGTGCCAGCTCACCACCGACAGGGGATGAAAAACTGTTTTTT.

This clonotype was seen many times. Here the CDR3 DNA reads TGTGCCAGCAGTGAATATCTGAGACAGGGGTCGGGGACCCAGTACTTC. Its protein product is CASSEYLRQGSGTQYF. This chain joins TRBV25-1 and TRBJ2-5, with 8 nucleotides matching TRBD1. CDR3 length: 16 residues. Looked up from germline, CDR1 is MGHDK and CDR2 is SYGVNS. With 0 bases clipped from V and 7 bases from J, the junction kept 10 bases outside the gene matches.

This clonotype was picked up many times. The V gene is TRBV6-5, the J gene TRBJ2-7, with D perhaps matching TRBD1 (5 bases). V dropped 0 bases and J dropped 3 bases, with 12 bases sitting between them. CDR1 and CDR2 (germline): MNHEY, SVGAGI. CDR3 length: 15 residues. The CDR3 coding sequence is TGTGCCAGCAGTTACTCAGGTGAAGGGGTCTACGAGCAGTACTTC. Translated, it gives CASSYSGEGVYEQYF.

The V and J genes are TRBV19 and TRBJ2-5; tentatively, D is TRBD2 (6 bases). Per germline, CDR1 LNHDA and CDR2 SQIVND (reference sequence). The length of the CDR3 is 15 residues. The V gene lost 3 bases and the J gene lost 5 bases, with 16 bases spanning the gap. In nucleotides, the CDR3 is TGTGCCAGTAGTATCTTTCTGACTAGTAGGGAGACCCAGTACTTC. It yields the protein CASSIFLTSRETQYF. Full variable domain (rest looked up from reference TRBV19 and TRBJ2-5): DGGITQSPKYLFRKEGQNVTLSCEQNLNHDAMYWYRQDPGQGLRLIYYSQIVNDFQKGDIAEGYSVSREKKESFPLTVTSAQKNPTAFYLCASSIFLTSRETQYFGPGTRLLVL.

This clonotype has just a few counts. The rearrangement links TRBV5-5 to TRBJ2-3, with D maybe TRBD2 (6 bases). This CDR3 is 15 amino acids long. The germline CDR1 and CDR2 sequences are SGHKS and YYEKEE (reference sequence). The V and J ends lost 0 bases and 2 bases respectively, with 10 bases between them. CDR3 coding DNA: TGTGCCAGCAGCTTGGTAGCGGTTGCCACAGATACGCAGTATTTT. It specifies CASSLVAVATDTQYF.

This clonotype has ten or more counts. The chain couples TRBV20-1 to TRBJ2-3; D gene unclear. Germline assignment: CDR1 DFQATT and CDR2 SNEGSKA (reference sequence). V lost 8 bases to trimming and J lost 8 bases, with 11 bases between them. The CDR3 is made up of 10 amino acids. The chain's CDR3 is CSPLFGTQYF. DNA of the CDR3: TGCAGTCCCTTATTCGGTACGCAGTATTTT.

This clonotype was recorded a few times. This sequence joins TRBV28 and TRBJ2-1; D is uncertain. Germline V gene data show CDR1 as MDHEN and CDR2 as SYDVKM. This CDR3 has 12 residues. Trimming took off 2 bases at V and 12 bases at J, with 11 bases between the two ends. The CDR3, as DNA: TGTGCCAGCAGTTTAGCATTAGGTCCGCAGTTCTTC. It translates to CASSLALGPQFF.

The CDR3 here is CASSLNYRAGEQYF. CDR3 DNA sequence: TGTGCCAGCAGTTTAAATTACAGGGCGGGGGAGCAGTACTTC. The rearrangement links TRBV28 to TRBJ2-7; either TRBD1 or TRBD2 may fit D (6 bases each). Deletions cut 2 bases from V and 7 bases from J, with 15 bases between. CDR3 size: 14 residues. Germline CDR1 and CDR2: MDHEN and SYDVKM. Full variable domain (remainder filled in from reference TRBV28 and TRBJ2-7): DVKVTQSSRYLVKRTGEKVFLECVQDMDHENMFWYRQDPGLGLRLIYFSYDVKMKEKGDIPEGYSVSREKKERFSLILESASTNQTSMYLCASSLNYRAGEQYFGPGTRLTVT.

This clonotype has more than one count but fewer than ten. This rearrangement joins TRBV20-1 to TRBJ2-7; D is possibly TRBD2 (6 bases). The V gene lost 5 bases and the J gene lost 2 bases, with 16 bases spanning the gap. Per germline, CDR1 DFQATT and CDR2 SNEGSKA (reference sequence). CDR3 length: 14 residues. For the CDR3, the DNA is TGCAGTGCTGCCCCCCCGGTAGCGGCCTACGAGCAGTACTTC. This gives the protein CSAAPPVAAYEQYF.

This sequence joins TRBV19 and TRBJ2-2, with 8 bases lining up with TRBD1. Trimming took 9 bases from V and 4 from J; bases not matched to a gene: 7. The CDR3 contains 14 residues. CDR1 and CDR2 (germline): LNHDA, SQIVND (reference sequence). The DNA of the CDR3 is TGTGCCAGCCTGGGACAGGAGCCCACCGGGGAGCTGTTTTTT. This codes for CASLGQEPTGELFF.